These T cell receptor beta chains were read from a single sample in a study of early T cells in non-severe SARS-CoV-2 infection. TCRdb passed the 5' RACE reads through MiXCR, listing each CDR3 protein once. This table holds approximately 47,000 distinct CDR3 sequences, 9.4% found once. This specimen was whole blood, taken at baseline. Source of these receptors: an adult who was a healthcare worker with PCR-confirmed SARS-CoV-2 infection or an uninfected control (not recorded which). Both conserved end residues are trimmed from each CDR3. Clone size, where shown, is once, few, many, or a class for clones that have expanded.

cdr3_length,v_call,clone_size,j_call,cdr3_aa
13,TRBV20-1,few,TRBJ2-5,SARRLGRSQETQY
11,TRBV3-1,many,TRBJ2-1,ASSQDIQGWQF
15,TRBV29-1,NA,TRBJ1-2,SVEDVRRRTVNYGYT
11,TRBV11-1,NA,TRBJ2-1,ASSPSRYNEQF
10,TRBV2,many,TRBJ2-1,ASSPMINEQF
13,TRBV6-5,NA,TRBJ1-2,ASSQGTRAMYGYT
10,TRBV7-9,many,TRBJ1-2,ASSPGLASDT
13,TRBV7-2,NA,TRBJ2-5,ASSLGLGAIAAQY
13,TRBV28,many,TRBJ1-1,ASSSHGTGVTEAF
13,TRBV6-5,NA,TRBJ2-7,ASSYVHRGAYEQY
13,TRBV7-8,many,TRBJ2-7,ASSELAGGPYEQY
14,TRBV5-5,many,TRBJ1-1,ASSPRGMGLNTEAF
13,TRBV12-3/TRBV12-4,NA,TRBJ1-2,ASSPGGQGLYGYT
16,TRBV14,many,TRBJ2-2,ASSYGHLTSGDTGELF
13,TRBV5-1,NA,TRBJ2-4,ASSSGTGIKNIQY
16,TRBV18,many,TRBJ2-1,ASSPPGTSGSSYNEQF
13,TRBV12-3/TRBV12-4,many,TRBJ2-1,ASSLSPPGRNEQF
10,TRBV2,many,TRBJ2-7,ASSPRGPEQY
14,TRBV28,few,TRBJ1-2,ASSLSGTEIISGYT
10,TRBV28,few,TRBJ2-1,ASSRLSNEQF
13,TRBV7-8,few,TRBJ2-5,ASSLRATDQETQY
11,TRBV20-1,NA,TRBJ1-2,SALTGINYGYT
14,TRBV19,many,TRBJ2-7,ASSKSGLAGGYEQY
12,TRBV2,many,TRBJ2-7,ASNYGQGKYEQY
11,TRBV7-9,many,TRBJ2-3,ASGLAATDTQY
13,TRBV5-1,few,TRBJ2-7,ASSPPTGTNYEQY
10,TRBV5-6,few,TRBJ1-1,ASSLRQQGLI
12,TRBV5-1,many,TRBJ2-3,ASSPTGLVDTQY
11,TRBV4-1,many,TRBJ1-1,ASSRLPGEEAF
12,TRBV27,few,TRBJ1-5,ASSPLLSNQPQH
13,TRBV6-5,NA,TRBJ2-2,ASRTPGQATGELF
11,TRBV10-2,many,TRBJ1-2,ASSDGQHYGYT